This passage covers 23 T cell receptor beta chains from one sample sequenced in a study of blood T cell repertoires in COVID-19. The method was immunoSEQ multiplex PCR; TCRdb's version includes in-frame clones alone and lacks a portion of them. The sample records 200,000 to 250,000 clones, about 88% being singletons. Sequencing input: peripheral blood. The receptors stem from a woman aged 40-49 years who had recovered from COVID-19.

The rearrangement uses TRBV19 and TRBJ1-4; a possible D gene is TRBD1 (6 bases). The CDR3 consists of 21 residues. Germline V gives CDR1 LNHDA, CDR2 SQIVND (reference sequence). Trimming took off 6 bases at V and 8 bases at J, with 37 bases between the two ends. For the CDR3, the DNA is TGTGCCAGTAGCTCCGCGGGTAGGGGACACAGGGACGAGGAGGACTGGGAAAAACTGTTTTTT. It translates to CASSSAGRGHRDEEDWEKLFF.

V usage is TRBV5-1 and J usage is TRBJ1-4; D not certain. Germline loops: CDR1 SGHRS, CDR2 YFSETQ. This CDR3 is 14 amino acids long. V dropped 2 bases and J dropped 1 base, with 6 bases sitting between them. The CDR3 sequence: CASSFTGTNEKLFF. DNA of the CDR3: TGCGCCAGCAGCTTTACGGGAACTAATGAAAAACTGTTTTTT.

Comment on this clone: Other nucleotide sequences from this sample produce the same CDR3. The CDR3 region has the DNA TGTGCCAGCTCACCACAAGAGGGAAACACCATATATTTT. Translating it yields CASSPQEGNTIYF. The chain uses TRBV18 and TRBJ1-3; the D is unclear. Per germline, CDR1 KGHSH and CDR2 LQKENI. The CDR3 extends over 13 amino acids. V lost 1 base and J 4 bases, leaving 5 bases between the germline ends.

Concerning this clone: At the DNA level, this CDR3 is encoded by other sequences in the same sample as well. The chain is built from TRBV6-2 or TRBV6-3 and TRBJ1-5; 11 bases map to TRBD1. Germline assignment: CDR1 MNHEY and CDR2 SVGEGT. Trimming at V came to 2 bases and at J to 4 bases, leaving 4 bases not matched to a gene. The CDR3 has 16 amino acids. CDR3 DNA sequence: TGTGCCAGCAGTTACAGGGGACAGGGGGGTAATCAGCCCCAGCATTTT. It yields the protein CASSYRGQGGNQPQHF.

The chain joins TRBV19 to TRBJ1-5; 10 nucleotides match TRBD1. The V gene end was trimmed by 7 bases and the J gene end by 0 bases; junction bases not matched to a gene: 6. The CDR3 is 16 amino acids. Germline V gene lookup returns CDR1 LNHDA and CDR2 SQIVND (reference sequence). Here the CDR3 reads CASTRDRGASNQPQHF. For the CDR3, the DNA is TGTGCCAGTACCCGGGACAGGGGCGCTAGCAATCAGCCCCAGCATTTT.

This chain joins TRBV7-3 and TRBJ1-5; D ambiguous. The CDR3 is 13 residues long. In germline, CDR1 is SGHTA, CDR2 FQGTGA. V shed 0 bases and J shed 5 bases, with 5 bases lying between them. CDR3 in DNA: TGTGCCAGCAGCTTAACCCTCGATCAGCCCCAGCATTTT. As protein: CASSLTLDQPQHF.

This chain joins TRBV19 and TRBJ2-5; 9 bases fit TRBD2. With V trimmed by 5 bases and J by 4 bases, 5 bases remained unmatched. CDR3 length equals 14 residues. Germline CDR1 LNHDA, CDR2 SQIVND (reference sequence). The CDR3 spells CASSVTSGPETQYF. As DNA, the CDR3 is TGTGCCAGTAGTGTAACTAGCGGGCCAGAGACCCAGTACTTC.

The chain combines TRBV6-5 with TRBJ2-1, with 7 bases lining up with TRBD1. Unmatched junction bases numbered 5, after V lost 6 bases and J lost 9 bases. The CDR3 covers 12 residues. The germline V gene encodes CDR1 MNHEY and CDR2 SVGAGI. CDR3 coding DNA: TGTGCCAGCAGGACAGGGTTAACTGAGCAGTTCTTC. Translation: CASRTGLTEQFF.

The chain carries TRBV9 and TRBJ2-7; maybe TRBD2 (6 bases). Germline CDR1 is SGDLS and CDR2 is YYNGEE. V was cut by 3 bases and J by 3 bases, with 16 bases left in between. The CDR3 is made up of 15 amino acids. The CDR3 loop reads CASSGSAGAIYEQYF. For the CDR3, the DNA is TGTGCCAGCAGCGGGTCAGCGGGTGCGATCTACGAGCAGTACTTC. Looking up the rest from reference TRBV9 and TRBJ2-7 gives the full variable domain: DSGVTQTPKHLITATGQRVTLRCSPRSGDLSVYWYQQSLDQGLQFLIQYYNGEERAKGNILERFSAQQFPDLHSELNLSSLELGDSALYFCASSGSAGAIYEQYFGPGTRLTVT.

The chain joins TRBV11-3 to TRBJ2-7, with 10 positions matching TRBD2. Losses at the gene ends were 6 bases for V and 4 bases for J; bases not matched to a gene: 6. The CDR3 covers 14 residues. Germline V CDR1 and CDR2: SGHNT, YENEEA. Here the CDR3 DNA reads TGTGCCAGCAGTCGGACTAGCGGAGGGTACGAGCAGTACTTC. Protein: CASSRTSGGYEQYF.

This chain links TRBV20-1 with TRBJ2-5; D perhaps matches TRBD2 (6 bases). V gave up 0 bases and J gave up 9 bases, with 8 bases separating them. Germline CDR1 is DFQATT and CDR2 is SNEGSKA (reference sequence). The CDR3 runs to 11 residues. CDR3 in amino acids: CSARDRGSQYF. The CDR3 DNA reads TGCAGTGCTAGAGATCGGGGGTCCCAGTACTTC.

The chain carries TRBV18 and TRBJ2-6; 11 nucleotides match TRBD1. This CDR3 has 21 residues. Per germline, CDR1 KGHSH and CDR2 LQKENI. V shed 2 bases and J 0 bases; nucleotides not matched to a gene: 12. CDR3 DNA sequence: TGTGCCAGCTCACCAAGAGGGGGACAGGGGGACTTCCACTCTGGGGCCAACGTCCTGACTTTC. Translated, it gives CASSPRGGQGDFHSGANVLTF.

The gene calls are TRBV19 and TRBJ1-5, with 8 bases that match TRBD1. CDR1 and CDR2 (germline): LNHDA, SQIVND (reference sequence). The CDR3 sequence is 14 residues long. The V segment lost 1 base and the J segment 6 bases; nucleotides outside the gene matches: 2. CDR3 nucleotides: TGTGCCAGTAGTATAGCAGACAGGGGTCAGCCCCAGCATTTT. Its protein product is CASSIADRGQPQHF.

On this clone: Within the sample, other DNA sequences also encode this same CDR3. The CDR3 DNA reads as TGTGCCAGTAGTAGGACAGGAGGCCTGAACACTGAAGCTTTCTTT. As protein: CASSRTGGLNTEAFF. The rearrangement uses TRBV19 and TRBJ1-1; 7 positions match TRBD1. J gave up 0 bases and V 4 bases, and 5 bases lay outside the gene matches. Germline-derived CDR1 and CDR2 are LNHDA and SQIVND (reference sequence). This CDR3 has 15 residues.

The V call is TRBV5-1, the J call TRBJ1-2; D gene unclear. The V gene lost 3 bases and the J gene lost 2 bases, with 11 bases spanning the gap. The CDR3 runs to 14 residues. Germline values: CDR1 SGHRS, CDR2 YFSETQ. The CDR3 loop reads CASSSAASNYGYTF. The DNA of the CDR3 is TGCGCCAGCAGCTCTGCCGCGAGCAACTATGGCTACACCTTC.

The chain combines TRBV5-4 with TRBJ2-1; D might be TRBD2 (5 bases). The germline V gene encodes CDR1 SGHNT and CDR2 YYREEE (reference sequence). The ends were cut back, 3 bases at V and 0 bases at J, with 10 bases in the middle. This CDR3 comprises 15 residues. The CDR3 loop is CASSSEVDSYNEQFF. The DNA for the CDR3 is TGTGCCAGCAGCTCGGAGGTGGACTCCTACAATGAGCAGTTCTTC. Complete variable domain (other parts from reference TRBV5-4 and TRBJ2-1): ETGVTQSPTHLIKTRGQQVTLRCSSQSGHNTVSWYQQALGQGPQFIFQYYREEENGRGNFPPRFSGLQFPNYSSELNVNALELDDSALYLCASSSEVDSYNEQFFGPGTRLTVL.

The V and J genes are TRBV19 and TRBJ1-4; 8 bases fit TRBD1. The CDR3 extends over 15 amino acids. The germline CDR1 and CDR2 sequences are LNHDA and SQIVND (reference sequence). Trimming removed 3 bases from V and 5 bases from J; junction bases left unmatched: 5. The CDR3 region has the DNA TGTGCCAGTAGTATGGGACAGGCGCGAAATGAAAAACTGTTTTTT. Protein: CASSMGQARNEKLFF.

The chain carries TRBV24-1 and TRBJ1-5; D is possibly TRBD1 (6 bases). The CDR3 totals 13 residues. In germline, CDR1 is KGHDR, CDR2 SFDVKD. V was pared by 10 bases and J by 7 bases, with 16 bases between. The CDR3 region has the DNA TGTGCCACTTCTGGCGGGGGCGGACAGCCCCAGCATTTT. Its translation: CATSGGGGQPQHF.

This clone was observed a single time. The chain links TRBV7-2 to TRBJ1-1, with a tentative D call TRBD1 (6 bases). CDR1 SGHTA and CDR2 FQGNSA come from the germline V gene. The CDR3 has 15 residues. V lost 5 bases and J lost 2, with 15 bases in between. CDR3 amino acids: CASSPYDRSNTEAFF. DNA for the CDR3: TGTGCCAGCAGCCCTTACGACAGGTCAAACACTGAAGCTTTCTTT.

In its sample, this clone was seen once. The CDR3 DNA is TGTGCCAGCTCTCTCGGTAGCTCTGGAAACACCATATATTTT. Its protein product is CASSLGSSGNTIYF. The chain has TRBV18 and TRBJ1-3; D is undetermined. This CDR3 is 14 amino acids long. In germline, CDR1 is KGHSH, CDR2 LQKENI. The V end lost 6 bases, the J end lost 0 bases, and 9 bases lay between the germline ends.

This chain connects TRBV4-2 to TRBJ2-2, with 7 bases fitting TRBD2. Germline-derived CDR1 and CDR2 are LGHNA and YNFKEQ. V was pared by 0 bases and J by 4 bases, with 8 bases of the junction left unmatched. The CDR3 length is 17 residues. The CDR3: CASSQDRGAGPTGELFF. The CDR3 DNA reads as TGTGCCAGCAGCCAAGATCGGGGAGCGGGGCCCACCGGGGAGCTGTTTTTT.

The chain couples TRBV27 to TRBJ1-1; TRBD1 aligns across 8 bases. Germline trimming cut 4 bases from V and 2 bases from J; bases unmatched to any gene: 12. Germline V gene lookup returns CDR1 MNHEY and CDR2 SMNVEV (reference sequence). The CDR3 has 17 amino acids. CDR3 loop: CASSSGQGAPINTEAFF. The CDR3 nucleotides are TGTGCCAGCAGTTCAGGACAGGGCGCCCCTATCAACACTGAAGCTTTCTTT.

The CDR3 here is CASSLVSGRAGDTQYF. The CDR3 region has the DNA TGTGCCAGCAGCTTAGTTAGCGGGAGGGCCGGGGATACGCAGTATTTT. V gene TRBV7-8 combines with J gene TRBJ2-3, with TRBD2 matching 11 bases. V lost 1 base to trimming and J lost 6 bases; unmatched junction nucleotides: 6. Per germline, CDR1 SGHVS and CDR2 FQNEAQ. This CDR3 has 16 residues.